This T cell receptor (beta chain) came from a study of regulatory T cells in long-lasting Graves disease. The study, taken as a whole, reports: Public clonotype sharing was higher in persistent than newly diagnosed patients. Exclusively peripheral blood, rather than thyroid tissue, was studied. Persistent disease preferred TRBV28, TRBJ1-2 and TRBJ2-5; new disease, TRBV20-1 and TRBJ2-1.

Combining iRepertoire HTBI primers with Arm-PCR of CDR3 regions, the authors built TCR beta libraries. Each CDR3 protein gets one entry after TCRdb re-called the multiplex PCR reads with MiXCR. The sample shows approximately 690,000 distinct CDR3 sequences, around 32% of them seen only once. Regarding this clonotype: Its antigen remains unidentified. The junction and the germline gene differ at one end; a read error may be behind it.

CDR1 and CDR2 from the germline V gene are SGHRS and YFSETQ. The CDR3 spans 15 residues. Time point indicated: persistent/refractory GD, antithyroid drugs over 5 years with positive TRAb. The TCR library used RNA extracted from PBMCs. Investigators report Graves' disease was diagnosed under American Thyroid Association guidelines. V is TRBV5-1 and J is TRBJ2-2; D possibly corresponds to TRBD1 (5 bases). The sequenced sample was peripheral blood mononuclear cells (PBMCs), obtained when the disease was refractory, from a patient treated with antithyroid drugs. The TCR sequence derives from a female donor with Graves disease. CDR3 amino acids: CASSLDTANTGELFF. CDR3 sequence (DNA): TGTGCCAGCAGCTTGGACACCGCGAACACCGGGGAGCTGTTTTTT.